Described below is a single T cell receptor beta chain sequence and its context. Its antigen is undetermined. This entry belongs to a study of cytomegalovirus exposure and HLA in healthy donors. The study's findings and limits: Presence/absence analyses assumed roughly uniform sequencing depth across donors, which may not hold. The Asian-associated ancestry cluster reportedly had fewer N-insertions than the roughly 700-donor mean in a later analysis. In a later analysis, V- and J-gene trimming of beta chains associated with a DCLRE1C missense variant, replicated independently.

PCR amplification relied on 60 Vbeta primers (plus 13 Jbeta primers). Generated by immunoSEQ multiplex PCR, the TCRdb table keeps only in-frame clones and is missing some. Among over 70,000 clones listed, about four fifths were seen once. Every donor was a healthy person donating bone marrow. This receptor was identified in a man in his forties or fifties in good health and CMV-seropositive. The sample comprised PBMCs.

CDR3 sequence reads: CATSTYTSVSYEQYF. CDR3 coding DNA: TGTGCCACCAGCACCTATACTAGCGTTTCCTACGAGCAGTACTTC. This chain uses TRBV15 with TRBJ2-7; 7 bases agree with TRBD2. With 4 bases clipped from V and 1 base from J, the junction kept 7 bases outside the gene matches. The CDR3 is 15 amino acids. From germline, CDR1 is LNHNV and CDR2 YYDKDF (reference sequence).